The entry below gives a single T cell receptor (beta chain) sequence along with its context. The sample comes from a study of blood T cell repertoires in COVID-19. Study-wide context: Samples came from the United States, Italy and Spain, spanning acute and convalescent COVID-19. Sources were T cells, B-cell-depleted T cells, or PBMCs; the material itself was cDNA or gDNA.

Germline values: CDR1 MGHDK, CDR2 SYGVNS. This CDR3 region has 17 residues. The V gene end was trimmed by 0 bases and the J gene end by 2 bases; junction bases not matched to a gene: 7. Sequencing was performed with immunoSEQ multiplex PCR; in TCRdb, only in-frame clones are kept and a portion is missing. Of 280,000 or so clones in the sample, 89% are singletons; the top ten hold under 15%. The V and J genes are TRBV25-1 and TRBJ2-1; TRBD2 matches 7 bases. The TCR was taken from a woman in her sixties or seventies with acute or convalescent COVID-19. The sample taken for sequencing was peripheral blood. CDR3 sequence: CASSEYLGGRTYNEQFF. CDR3 sequence (DNA): TGTGCCAGCAGTGAATACCTTGGCGGGAGAACCTACAATGAGCAGTTCTTC.